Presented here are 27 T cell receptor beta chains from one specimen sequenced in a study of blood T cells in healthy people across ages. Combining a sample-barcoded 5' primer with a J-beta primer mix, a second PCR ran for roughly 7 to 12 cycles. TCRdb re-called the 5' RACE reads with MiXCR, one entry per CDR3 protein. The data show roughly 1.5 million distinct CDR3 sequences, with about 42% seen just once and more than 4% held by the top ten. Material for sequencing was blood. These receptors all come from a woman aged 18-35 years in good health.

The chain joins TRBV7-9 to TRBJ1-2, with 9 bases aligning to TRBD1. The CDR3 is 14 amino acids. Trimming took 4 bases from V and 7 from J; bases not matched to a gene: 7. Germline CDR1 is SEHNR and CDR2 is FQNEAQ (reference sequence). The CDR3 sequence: CASSSGQGSPGYTF. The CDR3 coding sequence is TGTGCCAGCAGCTCGGGACAGGGTAGTCCTGGCTACACCTTC.

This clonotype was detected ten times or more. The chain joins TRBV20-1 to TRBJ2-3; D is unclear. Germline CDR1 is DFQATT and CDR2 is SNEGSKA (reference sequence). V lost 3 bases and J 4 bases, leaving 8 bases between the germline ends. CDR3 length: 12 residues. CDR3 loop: CSASVQADTQYF. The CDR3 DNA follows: TGCAGTGCTAGTGTCCAGGCAGATACGCAGTATTTT.

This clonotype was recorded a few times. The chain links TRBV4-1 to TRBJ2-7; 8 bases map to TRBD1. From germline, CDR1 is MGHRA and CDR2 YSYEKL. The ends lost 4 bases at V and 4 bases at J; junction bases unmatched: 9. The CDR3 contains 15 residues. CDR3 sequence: CASSRTGTGVYEQYF. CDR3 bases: TGCGCCAGCAGCCGGACCGGGACAGGAGTATACGAGCAGTACTTC.

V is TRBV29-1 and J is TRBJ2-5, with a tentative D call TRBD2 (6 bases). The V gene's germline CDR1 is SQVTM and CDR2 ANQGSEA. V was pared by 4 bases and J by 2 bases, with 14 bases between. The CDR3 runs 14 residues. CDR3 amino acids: CSVAPRLVQETQYF. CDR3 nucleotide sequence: TGCAGCGTTGCCCCCCGACTAGTTCAAGAGACCCAGTACTTC.

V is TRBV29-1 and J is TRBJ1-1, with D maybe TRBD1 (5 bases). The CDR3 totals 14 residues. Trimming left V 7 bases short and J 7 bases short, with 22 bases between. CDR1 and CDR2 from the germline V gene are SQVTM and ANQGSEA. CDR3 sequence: CSAKGLSDLCEAFF. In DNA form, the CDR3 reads TGCAGCGCAAAGGGGCTCTCGGACCTATGTGAAGCTTTCTTT.

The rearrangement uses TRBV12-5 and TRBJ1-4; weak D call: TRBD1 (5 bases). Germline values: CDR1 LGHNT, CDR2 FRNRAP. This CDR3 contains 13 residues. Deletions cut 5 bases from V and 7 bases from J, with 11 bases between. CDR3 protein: CASGPLRGEKLFF. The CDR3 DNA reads TGTGCTAGTGGTCCCCTAAGGGGTGAAAAACTGTTTTTT.

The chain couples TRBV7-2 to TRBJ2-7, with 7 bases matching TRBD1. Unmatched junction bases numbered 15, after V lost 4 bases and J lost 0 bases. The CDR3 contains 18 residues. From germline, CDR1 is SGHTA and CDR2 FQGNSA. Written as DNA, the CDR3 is TGTGCCAGCAGCTCAAGAGCGCGAAGGGGGCCCCACTCCTACGAGCAGTACTTC. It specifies CASSSRARRGPHSYEQYF.

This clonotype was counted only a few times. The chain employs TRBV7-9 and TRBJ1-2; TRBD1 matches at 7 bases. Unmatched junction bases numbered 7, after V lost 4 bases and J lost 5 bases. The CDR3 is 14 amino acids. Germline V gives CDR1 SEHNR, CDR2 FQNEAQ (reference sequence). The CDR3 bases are TGTGCCAGCAGCTACCGGGACAGCTATTATGGCTACACCTTC. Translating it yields CASSYRDSYYGYTF.

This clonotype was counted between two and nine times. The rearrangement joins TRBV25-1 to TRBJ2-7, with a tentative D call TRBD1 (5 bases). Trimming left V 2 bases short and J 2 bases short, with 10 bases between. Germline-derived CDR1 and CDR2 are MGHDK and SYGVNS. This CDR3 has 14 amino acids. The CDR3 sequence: CASSEGAGTYEQYF. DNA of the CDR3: TGTGCCAGCAGTGAAGGGGCAGGAACCTACGAGCAGTACTTC.

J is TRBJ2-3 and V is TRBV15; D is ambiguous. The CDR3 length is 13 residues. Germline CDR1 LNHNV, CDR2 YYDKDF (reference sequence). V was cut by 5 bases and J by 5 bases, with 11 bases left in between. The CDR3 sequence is CATSGLFGDTQYF. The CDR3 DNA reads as TGTGCCACCAGCGGCCTGTTTGGAGATACGCAGTATTTT.

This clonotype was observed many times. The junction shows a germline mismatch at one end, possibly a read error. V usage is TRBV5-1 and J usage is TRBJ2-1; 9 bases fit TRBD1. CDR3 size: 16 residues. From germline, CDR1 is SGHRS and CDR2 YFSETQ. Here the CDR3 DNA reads TGTGCCAGCAGCTTAGGAGGGACAGGGTCCTACAATGAGCAGTTCTTC. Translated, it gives CASSLGGTGSYNEQFF.

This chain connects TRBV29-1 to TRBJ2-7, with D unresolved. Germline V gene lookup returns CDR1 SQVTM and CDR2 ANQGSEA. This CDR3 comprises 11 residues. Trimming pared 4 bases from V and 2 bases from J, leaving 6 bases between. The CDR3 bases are TGCAGCGTTGTCGGAACCTACGAGCAGTACTTC. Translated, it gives CSVVGTYEQYF.

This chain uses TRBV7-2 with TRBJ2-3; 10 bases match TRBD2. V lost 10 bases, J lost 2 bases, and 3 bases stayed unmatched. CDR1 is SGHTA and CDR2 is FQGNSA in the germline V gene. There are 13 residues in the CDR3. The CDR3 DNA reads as TGTGCCAATAGCGGGGGGCCCACAGATACGCAGTATTTT. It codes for CANSGGPTDTQYF.

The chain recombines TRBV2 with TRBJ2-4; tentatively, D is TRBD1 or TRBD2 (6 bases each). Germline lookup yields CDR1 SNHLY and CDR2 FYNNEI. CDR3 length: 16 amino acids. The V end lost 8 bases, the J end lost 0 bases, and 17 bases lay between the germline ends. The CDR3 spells CASGGFGGIAKNIQYF. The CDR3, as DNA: TGTGCCAGCGGGGGGTTCGGGGGCATAGCCAAAAACATTCAGTACTTC. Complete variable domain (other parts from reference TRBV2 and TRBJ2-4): EPEVTQTPSHQVTQMGQEVILRCVPISNHLYFYWYRQILGQKVEFLVSFYNNEISEKSEIFDDQFSVERPDGSNFTLKIRSTKLEDSAMYFCASGGFGGIAKNIQYFGAGTRLSVL.

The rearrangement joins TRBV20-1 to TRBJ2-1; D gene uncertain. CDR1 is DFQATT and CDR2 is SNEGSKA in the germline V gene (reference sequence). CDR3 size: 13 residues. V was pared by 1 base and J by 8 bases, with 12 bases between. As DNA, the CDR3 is TGCAGTGCTAGAGGACCCTATAGATATGAGCAGTTCTTC. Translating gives CSARGPYRYEQFF.

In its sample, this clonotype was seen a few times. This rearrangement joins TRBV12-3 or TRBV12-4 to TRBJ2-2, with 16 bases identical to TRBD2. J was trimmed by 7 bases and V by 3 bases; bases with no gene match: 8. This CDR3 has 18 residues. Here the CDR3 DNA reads TGTGCCAGCAGTTTCCCGGGACTAGCGGGGGGGCTTGGCGGGGAGCTGTTTTTT. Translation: CASSFPGLAGGLGGELFF.

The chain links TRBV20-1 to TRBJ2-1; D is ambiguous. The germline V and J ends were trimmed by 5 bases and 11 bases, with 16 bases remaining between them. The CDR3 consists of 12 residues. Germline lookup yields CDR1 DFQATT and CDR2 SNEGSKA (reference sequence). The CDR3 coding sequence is TGCAGTGCTGGTCTGGAGCCTACAAAGCAGTTCTTC. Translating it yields CSAGLEPTKQFF.

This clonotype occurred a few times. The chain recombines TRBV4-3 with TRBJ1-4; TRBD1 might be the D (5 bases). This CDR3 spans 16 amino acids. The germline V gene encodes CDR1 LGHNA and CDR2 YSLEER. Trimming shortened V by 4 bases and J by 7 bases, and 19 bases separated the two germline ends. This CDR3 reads CASSRELGDGGEKLFF. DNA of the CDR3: TGCGCCAGCAGCCGTGAGTTGGGAGACGGGGGTGAAAAACTGTTTTTT.

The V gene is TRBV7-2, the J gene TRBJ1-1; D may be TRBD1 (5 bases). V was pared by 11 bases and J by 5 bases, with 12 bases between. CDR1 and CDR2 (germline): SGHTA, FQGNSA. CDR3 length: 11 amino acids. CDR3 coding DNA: TGTGCCCTCGGGGGGAGGACTGAAGCTTTCTTT. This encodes CALGGRTEAFF.

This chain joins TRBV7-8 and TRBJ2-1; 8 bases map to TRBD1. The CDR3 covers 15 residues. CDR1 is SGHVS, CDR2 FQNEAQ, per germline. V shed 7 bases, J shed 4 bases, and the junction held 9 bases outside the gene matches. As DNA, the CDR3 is TGTGCCAGCAACTCGGACAGGGCCTCGTACAATGAGCAGTTCTTC. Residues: CASNSDRASYNEQFF.

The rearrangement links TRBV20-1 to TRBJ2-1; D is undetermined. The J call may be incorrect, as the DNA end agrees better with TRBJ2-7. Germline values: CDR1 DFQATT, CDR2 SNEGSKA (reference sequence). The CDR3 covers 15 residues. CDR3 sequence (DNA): TGCAGTGCTAGAGATCCGCAGAGTTCCTACAATGAGCAGTACTTC. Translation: CSARDPQSSYNEQYF.

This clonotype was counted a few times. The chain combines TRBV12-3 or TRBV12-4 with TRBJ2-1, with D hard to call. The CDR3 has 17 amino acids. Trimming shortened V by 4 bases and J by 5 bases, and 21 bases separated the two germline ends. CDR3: CASSSEHQPGPNNEQFF. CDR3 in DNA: TGTGCCAGCAGTTCCGAACACCAACCGGGTCCTAACAATGAGCAGTTCTTC.

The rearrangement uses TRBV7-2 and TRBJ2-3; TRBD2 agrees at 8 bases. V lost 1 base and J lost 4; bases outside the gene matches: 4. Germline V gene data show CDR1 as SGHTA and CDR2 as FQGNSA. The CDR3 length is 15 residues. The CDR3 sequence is CASSLDGGRPDTQYF. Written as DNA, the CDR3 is TGTGCCAGCAGCTTAGACGGCGGGAGGCCAGATACGCAGTATTTT.

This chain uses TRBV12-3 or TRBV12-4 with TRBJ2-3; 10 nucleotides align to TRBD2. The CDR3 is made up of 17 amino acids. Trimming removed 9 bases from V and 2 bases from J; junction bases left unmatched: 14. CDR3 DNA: TGTGCCAGTATTAGGGGGCTAGCGGGGGTCCACACAGATACGCAGTATTTT. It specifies CASIRGLAGVHTDTQYF.

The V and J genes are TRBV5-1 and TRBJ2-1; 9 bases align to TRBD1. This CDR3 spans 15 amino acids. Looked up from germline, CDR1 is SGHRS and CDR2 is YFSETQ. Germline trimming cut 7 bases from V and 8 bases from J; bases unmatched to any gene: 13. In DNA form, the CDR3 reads TGCGCCAGCCGACGAATACAGGGGGCGTTCGATGAGCAGTTCTTC. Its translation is CASRRIQGAFDEQFF.

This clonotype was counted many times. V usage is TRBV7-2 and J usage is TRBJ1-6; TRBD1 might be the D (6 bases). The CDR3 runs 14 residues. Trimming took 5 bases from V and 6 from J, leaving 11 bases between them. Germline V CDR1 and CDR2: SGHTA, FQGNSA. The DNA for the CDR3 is TGTGCCAGCAGCCTCGGACAGTTTAATTCACCCCTCCACTTT. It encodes CASSLGQFNSPLHF.

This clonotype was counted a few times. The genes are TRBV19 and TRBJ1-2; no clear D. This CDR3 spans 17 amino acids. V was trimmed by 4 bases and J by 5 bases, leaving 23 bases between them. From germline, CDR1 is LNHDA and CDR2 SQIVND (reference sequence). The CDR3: CASSNPRTEYVGYGYTF. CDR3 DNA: TGTGCCAGTAGTAACCCGCGGACGGAGTACGTGGGGTATGGCTACACCTTC.